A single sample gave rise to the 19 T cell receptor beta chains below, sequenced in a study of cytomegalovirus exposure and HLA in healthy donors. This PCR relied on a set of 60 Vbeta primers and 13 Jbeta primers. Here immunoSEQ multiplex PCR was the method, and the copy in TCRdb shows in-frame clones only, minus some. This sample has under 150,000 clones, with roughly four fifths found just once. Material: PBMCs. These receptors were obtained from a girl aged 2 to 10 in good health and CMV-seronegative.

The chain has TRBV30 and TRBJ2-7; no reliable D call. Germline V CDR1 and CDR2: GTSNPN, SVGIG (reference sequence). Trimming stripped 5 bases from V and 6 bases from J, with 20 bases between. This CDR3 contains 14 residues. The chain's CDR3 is CAWGKAPTRSEQYF. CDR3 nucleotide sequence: TGTGCCTGGGGCAAGGCTCCCACGAGGAGCGAGCAGTACTTC. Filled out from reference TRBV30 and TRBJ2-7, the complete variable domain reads SQTIHQWPATLVQPVGSPLSLECTVEGTSNPNLYWYRQAAGRGLQLLFYSVGIGQISSEVPQNLSASRPQDRQFILSSKKLLLSDSGFYLCAWGKAPTRSEQYFGPGTRLTVT.

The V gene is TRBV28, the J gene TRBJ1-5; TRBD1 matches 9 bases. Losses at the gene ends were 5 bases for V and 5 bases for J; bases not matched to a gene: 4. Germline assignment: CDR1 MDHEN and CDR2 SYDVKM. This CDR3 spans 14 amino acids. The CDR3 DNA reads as TGTGCCAGCAGTACAGGGGGCCGCGATCAGCCCCAGCATTTT. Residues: CASSTGGRDQPQHF.

For the CDR3, the DNA is TGCGCCAGCAGCCAAGGGGGGCCCAAAAACATTCAGTACTTC. This translates into CASSQGGPKNIQYF. This chain links TRBV4-3 with TRBJ2-4; D might be TRBD1 (6 bases). The germline V gene encodes CDR1 LGHNA and CDR2 YSLEER. There are 14 residues in the CDR3. Trimming left V 1 base short and J 2 bases short, with 6 bases between.

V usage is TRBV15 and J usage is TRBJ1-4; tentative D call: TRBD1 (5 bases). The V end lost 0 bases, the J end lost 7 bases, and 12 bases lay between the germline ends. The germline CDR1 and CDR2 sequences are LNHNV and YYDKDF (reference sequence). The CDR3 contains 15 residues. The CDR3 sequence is CATSRDLTVAEKLFF. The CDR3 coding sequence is TGTGCCACCAGCAGAGATTTGACAGTGGCTGAAAAACTGTTTTTT. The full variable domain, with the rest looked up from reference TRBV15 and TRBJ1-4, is DAMVIQNPRYQVTQFGKPVTLSCSQTLNHNVMYWYQQKSSQAPKLLFHYYDKDFNNEADTPDNFQSRRPNTSFCFLDIRSPGLGDTAMYLCATSRDLTVAEKLFFGSGTQLSVL.

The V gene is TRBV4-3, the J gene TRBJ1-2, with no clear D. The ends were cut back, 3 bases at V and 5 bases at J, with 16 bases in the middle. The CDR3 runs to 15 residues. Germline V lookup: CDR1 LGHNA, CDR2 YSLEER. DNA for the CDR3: TGCGCCAGCAGCCAGAGGGCCACCTTAAGTTATGGCTACACCTTC. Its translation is CASSQRATLSYGYTF.

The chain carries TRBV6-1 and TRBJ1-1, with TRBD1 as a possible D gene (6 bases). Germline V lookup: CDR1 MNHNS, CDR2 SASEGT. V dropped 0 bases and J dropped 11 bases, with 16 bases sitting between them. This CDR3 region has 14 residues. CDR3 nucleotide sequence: TGTGCCAGCAGTGAAGCGTCCCAGGGGATACGCGCTTTCTTT. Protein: CASSEASQGIRAFF.

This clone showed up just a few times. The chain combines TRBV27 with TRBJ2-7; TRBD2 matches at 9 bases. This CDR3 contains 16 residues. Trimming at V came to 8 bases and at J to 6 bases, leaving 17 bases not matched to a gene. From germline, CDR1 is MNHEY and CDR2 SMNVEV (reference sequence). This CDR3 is CASRPLSGGNTGEQYF. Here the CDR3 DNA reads TGTGCCAGCCGTCCACTCAGCGGGGGGAATACTGGCGAGCAGTACTTC.

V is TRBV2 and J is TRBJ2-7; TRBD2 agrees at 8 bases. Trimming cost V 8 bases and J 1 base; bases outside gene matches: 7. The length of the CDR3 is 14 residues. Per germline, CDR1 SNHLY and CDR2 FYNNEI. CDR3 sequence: CASHERGYSYEQYF. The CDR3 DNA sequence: TGTGCCAGCCACGAGCGGGGGTATTCCTACGAGCAGTACTTC. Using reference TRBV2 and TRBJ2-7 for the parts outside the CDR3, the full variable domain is EPEVTQTPSHQVTQMGQEVILRCVPISNHLYFYWYRQILGQKVEFLVSFYNNEISEKSEIFDDQFSVERPDGSNFTLKIRSTKLEDSAMYFCASHERGYSYEQYFGPGTRLTVT.

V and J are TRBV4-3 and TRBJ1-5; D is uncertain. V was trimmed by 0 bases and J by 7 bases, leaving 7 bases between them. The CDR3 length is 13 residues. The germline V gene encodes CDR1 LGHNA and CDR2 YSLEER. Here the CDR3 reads CASSQDRVQPQHF. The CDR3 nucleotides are TGCGCCAGCAGCCAAGATCGGGTCCAGCCCCAGCATTTT.

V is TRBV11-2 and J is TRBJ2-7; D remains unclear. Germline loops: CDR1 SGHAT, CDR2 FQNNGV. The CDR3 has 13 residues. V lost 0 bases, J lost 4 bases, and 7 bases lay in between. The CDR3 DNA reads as TGTGCCAGCAGCTTAGACCGACTTTACGAGCAGTACTTC. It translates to CASSLDRLYEQYF.

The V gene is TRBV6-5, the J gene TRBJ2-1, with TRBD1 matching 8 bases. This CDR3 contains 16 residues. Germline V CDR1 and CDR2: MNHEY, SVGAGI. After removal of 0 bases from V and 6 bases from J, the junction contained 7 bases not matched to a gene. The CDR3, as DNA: TGTGCCAGCAGTTACTCGGTACAGGGGGTTATCAATGAGCAGTTCTTC. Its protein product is CASSYSVQGVINEQFF.

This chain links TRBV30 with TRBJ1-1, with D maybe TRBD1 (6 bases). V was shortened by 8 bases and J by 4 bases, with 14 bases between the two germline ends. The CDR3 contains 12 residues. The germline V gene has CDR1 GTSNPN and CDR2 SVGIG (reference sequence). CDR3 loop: CAGRDTFTEAFF. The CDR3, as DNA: TGTGCCGGACGGGACACATTCACTGAAGCTTTCTTT.

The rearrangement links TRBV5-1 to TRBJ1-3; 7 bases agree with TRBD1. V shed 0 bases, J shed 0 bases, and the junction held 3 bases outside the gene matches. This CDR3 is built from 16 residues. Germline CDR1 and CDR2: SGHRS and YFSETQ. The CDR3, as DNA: TGCGCCAGCAGCTTGGGGGGACAGAACTCTGGAAACACCATATATTTT. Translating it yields CASSLGGQNSGNTIYF. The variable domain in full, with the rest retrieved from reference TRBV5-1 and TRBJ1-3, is KAGVTQTPRYLIKTRGQQVTLSCSPISGHRSVSWYQQTPGQGLQFLFEYFSETQRNKGNFPGRFSGRQFSNSRSEMNVSTLELGDSALYLCASSLGGQNSGNTIYFGEGSWLTVV.

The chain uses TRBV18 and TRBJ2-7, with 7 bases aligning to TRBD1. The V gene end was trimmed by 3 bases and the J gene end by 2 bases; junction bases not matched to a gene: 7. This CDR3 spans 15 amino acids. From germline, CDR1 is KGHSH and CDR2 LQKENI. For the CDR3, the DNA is TGTGCCAGCTCACCCGACAGGGAAGCCACCTACGAGCAGTACTTC. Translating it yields CASSPDREATYEQYF.

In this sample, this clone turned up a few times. CDR3 region: CATSRDAYYEQYF. The CDR3 DNA reads as TGTGCCACCAGCAGAGATGCCTACTACGAGCAGTACTTC. The rearrangement joins TRBV15 to TRBJ2-5; D gene uncertain. Gene TRBJ2-7 matches the end of the DNA better, so the J call may be wrong. The CDR3 runs to 13 residues. CDR1 is LNHNV, CDR2 YYDKDF, per germline (reference sequence).

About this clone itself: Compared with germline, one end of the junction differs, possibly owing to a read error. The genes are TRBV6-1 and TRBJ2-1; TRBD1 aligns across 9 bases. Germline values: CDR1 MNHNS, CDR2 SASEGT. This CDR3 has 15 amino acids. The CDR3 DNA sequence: TGTGCCAGCAGGGAAGACAGGGGGGGTTTCAATGAGCAGTTCTTC. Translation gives CASREDRGGFNEQFF.

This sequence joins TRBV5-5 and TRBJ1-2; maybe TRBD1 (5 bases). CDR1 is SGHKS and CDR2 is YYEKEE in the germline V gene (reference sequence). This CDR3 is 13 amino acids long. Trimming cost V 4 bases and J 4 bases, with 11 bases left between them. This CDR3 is CASSLRVSYGYTF. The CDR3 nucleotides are TGTGCCAGCAGCCTCAGGGTTTCCTATGGCTACACCTTC.

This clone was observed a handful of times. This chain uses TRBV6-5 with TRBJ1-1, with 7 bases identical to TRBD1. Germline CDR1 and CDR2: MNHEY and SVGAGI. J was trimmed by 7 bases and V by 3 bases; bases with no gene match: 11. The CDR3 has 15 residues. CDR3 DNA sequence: TGTGCCAGCAGTTATGCGCCGACAGGGCCCTTTGAAGCTTTCTTT. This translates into CASSYAPTGPFEAFF.

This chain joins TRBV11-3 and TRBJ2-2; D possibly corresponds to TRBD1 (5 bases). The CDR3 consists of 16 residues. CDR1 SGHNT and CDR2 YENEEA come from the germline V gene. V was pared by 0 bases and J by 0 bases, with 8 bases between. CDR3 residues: CASSLDSGTNTGELFF. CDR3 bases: TGTGCCAGCAGCTTAGATTCAGGGACGAACACCGGGGAGCTGTTTTTT.